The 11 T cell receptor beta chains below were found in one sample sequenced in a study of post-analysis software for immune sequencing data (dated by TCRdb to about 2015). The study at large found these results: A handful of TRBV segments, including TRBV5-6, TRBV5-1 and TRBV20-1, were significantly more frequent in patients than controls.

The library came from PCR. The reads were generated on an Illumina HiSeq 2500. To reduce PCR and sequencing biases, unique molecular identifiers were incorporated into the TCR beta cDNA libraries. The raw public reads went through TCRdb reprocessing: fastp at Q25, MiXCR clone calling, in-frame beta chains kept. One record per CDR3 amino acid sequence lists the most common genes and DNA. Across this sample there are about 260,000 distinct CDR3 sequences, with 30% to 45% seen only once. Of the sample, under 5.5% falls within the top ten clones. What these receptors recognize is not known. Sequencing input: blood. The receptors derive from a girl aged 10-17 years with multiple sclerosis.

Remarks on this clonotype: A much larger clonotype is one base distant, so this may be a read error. This CDR3 reads CASSLDGQRSYEQYF. CDR3 in DNA: TGCGCCAGCAGCTTGGATGGACAGAGGTCCTACGAGCAGTACTTC. This rearrangement joins TRBV5-1 to TRBJ2-7; possible D gene TRBD1, 6 bases. Germline V gene sequence: CDR1 SGHRS, CDR2 YFSETQ. CDR3 length: 15 residues. V lost 0 bases and J lost 1, with 11 bases in between.

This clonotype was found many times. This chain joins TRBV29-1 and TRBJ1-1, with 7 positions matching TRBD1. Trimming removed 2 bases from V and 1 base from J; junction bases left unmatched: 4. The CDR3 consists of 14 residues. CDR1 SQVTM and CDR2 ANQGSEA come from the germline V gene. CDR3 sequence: CSVETYRGNTEAFF. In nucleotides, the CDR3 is TGCAGCGTTGAAACCTACAGGGGGAACACTGAAGCTTTCTTT. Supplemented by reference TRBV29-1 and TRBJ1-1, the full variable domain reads SAVISQKPSRDICQRGTSLTIQCQVDSQVTMMFWYRQQPGQSLTLIATANQGSEATYESGFVIDKFPISRPNLTFSTLTVSNMSPEDSSIYLCSVETYRGNTEAFFGQGTRLTVV.

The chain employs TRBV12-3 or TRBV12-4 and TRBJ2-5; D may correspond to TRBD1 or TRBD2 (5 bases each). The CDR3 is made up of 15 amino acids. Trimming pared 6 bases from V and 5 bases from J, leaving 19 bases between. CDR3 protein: CASSLRGPEGETQYF. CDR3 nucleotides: TGTGCCAGCAGCCTTAGGGGCCCTGAGGGGGAGACCCAGTACTTC.

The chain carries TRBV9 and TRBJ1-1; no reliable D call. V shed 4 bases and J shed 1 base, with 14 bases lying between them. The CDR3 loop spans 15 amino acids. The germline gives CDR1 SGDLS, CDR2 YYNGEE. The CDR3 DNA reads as TGTGCCAGCAGCTTAGGACGGACGGCGAACACTGAAGCTTTCTTT. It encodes CASSLGRTANTEAFF.

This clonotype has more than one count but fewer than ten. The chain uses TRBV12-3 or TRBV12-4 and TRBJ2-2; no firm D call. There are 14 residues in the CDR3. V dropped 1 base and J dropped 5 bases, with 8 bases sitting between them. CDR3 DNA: TGTGCCAGCAGTTTAGAGTCATCGACCGGGGAGCTGTTTTTT. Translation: CASSLESSTGELFF.

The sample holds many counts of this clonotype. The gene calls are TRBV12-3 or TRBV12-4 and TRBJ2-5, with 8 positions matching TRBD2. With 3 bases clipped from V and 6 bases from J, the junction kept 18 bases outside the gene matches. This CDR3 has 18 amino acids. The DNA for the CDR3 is TGTGCCAGCAGTTTTACCCCACCTCGGACTAGCCTCAGACAGACCCAGTACTTC. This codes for CASSFTPPRTSLRQTQYF.

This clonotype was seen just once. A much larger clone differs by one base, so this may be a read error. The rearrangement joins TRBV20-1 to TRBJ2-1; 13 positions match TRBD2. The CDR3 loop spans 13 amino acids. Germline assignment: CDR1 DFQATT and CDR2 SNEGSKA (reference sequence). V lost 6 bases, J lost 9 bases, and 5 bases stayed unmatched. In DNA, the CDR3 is TGCAGTGCCAGGACTAGCGGGAGACGTGAGCAGTTCTTC. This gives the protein CSARTSGRREQFF.

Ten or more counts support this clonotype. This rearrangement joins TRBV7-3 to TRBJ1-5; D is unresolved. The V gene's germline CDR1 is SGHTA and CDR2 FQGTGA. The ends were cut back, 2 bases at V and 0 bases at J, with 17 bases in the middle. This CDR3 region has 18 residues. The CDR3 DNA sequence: TGTGCCAGCAGCTTAGATTATCGCAGGAAAGATAGCAATCAGCCCCAGCATTTT. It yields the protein CASSLDYRRKDSNQPQHF.

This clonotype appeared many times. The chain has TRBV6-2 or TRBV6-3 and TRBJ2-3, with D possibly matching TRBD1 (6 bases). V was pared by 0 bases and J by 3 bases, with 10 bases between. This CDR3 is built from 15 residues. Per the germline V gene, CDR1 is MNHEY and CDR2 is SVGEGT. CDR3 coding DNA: TGTGCCAGCAGTTACTCGAGCCAGGGGACAGATACGCAGTATTTT. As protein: CASSYSSQGTDTQYF.

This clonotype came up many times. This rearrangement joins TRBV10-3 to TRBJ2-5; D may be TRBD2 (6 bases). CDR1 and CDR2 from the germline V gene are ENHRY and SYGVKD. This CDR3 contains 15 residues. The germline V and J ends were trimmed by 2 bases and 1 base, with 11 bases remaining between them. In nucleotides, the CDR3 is TGTGCCATCAGTGAGCCGGGACTGATCCAAGAGACCCAGTACTTC. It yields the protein CAISEPGLIQETQYF.

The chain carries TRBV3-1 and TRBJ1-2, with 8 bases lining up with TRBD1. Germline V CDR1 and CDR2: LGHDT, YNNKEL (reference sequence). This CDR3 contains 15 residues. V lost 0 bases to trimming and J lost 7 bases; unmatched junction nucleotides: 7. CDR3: CASSQDLGTGGGYTF. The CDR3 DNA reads TGTGCCAGCAGCCAAGATCTGGGGACAGGTGGTGGCTACACCTTC.